This TCR beta chain was observed in a study of T-cell reconstitution after alpha-beta-depleted transplantation in children. Findings and limits, study-wide: There were some patients whose high TCRbeta diversity at day 60 came from surviving recipient T cells and thymic progenitors. The authors attributed T-cell counts and diversity one year after transplant mostly to newly produced T cells.

The CDR3 totals 15 residues. Germline CDR1 MDHEN, CDR2 SYDVKM. V was cut by 1 base and J by 0 bases, with 9 bases left in between. The TCRbeta library incorporated unique molecular identifiers. TCRdb analysed the PCR reads with MiXCR anew, one entry per CDR3 protein. Found here are about 980,000 distinct CDR3 sequences, about 26% of them singletons; the top ten hold about 28%. With respect to this clonotype: The antigen is not known.

The receptor comes from a boy younger than two who had a stem cell transplant for SCID, so the T cells may come from the graft donor. This chain connects TRBV28 to TRBJ2-5; maybe TRBD1 (5 bases). This specimen was PBMCs, mostly from graft donor cells, taken 360 days after TCRalphabeta/CD19-depleted stem cell transplant. CDR3 region: CASSLLTRDQETQYF. The DNA of the CDR3 is TGTGCCAGCAGTTTATTAACCAGGGACCAAGAGACCCAGTACTTC.